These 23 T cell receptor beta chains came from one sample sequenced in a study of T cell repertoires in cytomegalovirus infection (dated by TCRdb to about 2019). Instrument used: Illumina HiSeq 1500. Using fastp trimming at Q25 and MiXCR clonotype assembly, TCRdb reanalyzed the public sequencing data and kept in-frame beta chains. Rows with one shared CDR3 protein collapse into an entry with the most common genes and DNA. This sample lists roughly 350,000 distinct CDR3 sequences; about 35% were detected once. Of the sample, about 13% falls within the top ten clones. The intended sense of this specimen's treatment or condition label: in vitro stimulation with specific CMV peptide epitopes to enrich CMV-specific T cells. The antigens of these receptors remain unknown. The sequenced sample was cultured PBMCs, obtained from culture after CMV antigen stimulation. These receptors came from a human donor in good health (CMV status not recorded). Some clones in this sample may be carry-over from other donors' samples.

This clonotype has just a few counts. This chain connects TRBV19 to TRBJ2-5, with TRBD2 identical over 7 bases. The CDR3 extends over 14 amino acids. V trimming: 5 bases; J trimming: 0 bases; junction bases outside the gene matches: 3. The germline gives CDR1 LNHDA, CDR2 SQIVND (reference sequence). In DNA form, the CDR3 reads TGTGCCAGTAGTTGGGGGGGGGACCAAGAGACCCAGTACTTC. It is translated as CASSWGGDQETQYF.

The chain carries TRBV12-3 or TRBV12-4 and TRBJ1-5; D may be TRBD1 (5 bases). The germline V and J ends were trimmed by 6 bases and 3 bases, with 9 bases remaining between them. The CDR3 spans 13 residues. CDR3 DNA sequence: TGTGCCAGCAGAGACAGTACCAATCAGCCCCAGCATTTT. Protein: CASRDSTNQPQHF.

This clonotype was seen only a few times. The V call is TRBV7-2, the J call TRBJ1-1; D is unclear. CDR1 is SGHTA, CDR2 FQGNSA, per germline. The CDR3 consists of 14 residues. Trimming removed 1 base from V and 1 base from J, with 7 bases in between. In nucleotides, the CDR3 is TGTGCCAGCAGCTTAGAGTCCAGGAACACTGAAGCTTTCTTT. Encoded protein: CASSLESRNTEAFF. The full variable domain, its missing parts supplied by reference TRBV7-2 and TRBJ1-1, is GAGVSQSPSNKVTEKGKDVELRCDPISGHTALYWYRQSLGQGLEFLIYFQGNSAPDKSGLPSDRFSAERTGGSVSTLTIQRTQQEDSAVYLCASSLESRNTEAFFGQGTRLTVV.

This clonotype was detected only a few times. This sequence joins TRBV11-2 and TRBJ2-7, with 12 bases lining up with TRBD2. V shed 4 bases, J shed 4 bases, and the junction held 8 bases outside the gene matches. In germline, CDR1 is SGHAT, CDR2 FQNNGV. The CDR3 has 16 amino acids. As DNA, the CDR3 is TGTGCCAGCAGCTCCCAAACGACTAGCGGGAGTTACGAGCAGTACTTC. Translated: CASSSQTTSGSYEQYF.

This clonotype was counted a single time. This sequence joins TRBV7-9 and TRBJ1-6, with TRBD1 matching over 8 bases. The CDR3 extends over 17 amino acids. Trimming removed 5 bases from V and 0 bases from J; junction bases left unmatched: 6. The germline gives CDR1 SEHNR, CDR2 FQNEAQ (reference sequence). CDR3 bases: TGTGCCAGCAGCCCCCGGACAGGGAGCTCCTATAATTCACCCCTCCACTTT. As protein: CASSPRTGSSYNSPLHF.

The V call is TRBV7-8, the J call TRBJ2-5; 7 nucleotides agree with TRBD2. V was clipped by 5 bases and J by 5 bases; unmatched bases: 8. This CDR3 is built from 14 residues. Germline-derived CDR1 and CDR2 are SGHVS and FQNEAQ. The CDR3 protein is CASSPGTIRETQYF. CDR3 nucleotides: TGTGCCAGCAGCCCAGGGACTATAAGGGAGACCCAGTACTTC.

CDR3 region: CASSLAIEQFF. CDR3 DNA: TGTGCCAGCAGCTTAGCGATTGAGCAGTTCTTC. The chain recombines TRBV7-9 with TRBJ2-1, with D unresolved. CDR3 length equals 11 residues. V was clipped by 0 bases and J by 9 bases, with 3 bases between them. Germline V gives CDR1 SEHNR, CDR2 FQNEAQ (reference sequence).

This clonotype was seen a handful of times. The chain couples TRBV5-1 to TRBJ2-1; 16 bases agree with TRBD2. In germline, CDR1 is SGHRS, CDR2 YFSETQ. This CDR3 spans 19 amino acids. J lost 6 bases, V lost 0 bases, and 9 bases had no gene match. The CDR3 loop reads CASSLEGAGTSGRANEQFF. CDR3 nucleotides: TGCGCCAGCAGCTTGGAAGGTGCTGGGACTAGCGGGAGGGCCAATGAGCAGTTCTTC.

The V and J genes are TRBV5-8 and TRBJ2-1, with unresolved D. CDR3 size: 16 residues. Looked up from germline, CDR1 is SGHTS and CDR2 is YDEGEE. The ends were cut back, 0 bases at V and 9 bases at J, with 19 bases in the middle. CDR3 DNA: TGTGCCAGCAGCTTGGGGGGTTTGGCCTACATGGGTGAGCAGTTCTTC. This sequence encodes CASSLGGLAYMGEQFF.

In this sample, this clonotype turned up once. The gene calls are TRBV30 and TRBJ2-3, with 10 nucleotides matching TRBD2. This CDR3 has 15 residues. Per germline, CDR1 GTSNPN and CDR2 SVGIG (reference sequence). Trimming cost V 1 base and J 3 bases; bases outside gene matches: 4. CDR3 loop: CAWSASGRQTDTQYF. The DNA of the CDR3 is TGTGCCTGGAGTGCTAGCGGGAGACAAACAGATACGCAGTATTTT.

CDR3: CASSLWRESSGNTIYF. As DNA, the CDR3 is TGTGCCAGCAGTTTATGGCGGGAGAGCTCTGGAAACACCATATATTTT. The J gene is TRBJ1-3, the V gene TRBV28, with unresolved D. From germline, CDR1 is MDHEN and CDR2 SYDVKM. V shed 0 bases and J shed 0 bases, with 9 bases lying between them. CDR3 length: 16 residues.

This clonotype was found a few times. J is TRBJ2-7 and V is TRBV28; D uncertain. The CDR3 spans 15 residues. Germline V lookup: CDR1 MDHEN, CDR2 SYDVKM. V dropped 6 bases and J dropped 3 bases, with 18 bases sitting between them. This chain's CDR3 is CASSTGGGPNYEQYF. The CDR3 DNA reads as TGTGCCAGCAGCACCGGTGGCGGACCCAACTACGAGCAGTACTTC.

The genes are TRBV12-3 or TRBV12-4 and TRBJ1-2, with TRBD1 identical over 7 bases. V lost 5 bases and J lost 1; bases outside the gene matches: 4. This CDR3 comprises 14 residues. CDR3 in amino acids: CASSRQGFNYGYTF. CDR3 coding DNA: TGTGCCAGCAGTCGACAGGGTTTTAACTATGGCTACACCTTC.

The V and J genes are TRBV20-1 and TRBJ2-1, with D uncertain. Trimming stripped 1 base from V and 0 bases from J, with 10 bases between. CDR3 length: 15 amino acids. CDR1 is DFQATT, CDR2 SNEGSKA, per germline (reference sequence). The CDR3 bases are TGCAGTGCTAGAGGTGTCCAAAGCTCCTACAATGAGCAGTTCTTC. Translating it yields CSARGVQSSYNEQFF.

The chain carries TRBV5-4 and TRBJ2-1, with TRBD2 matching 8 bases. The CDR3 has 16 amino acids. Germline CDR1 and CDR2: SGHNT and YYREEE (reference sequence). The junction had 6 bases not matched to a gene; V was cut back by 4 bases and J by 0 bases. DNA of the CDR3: TGTGCCAGCAGCGGTGTAGCGGGAAGCTCCTACAATGAGCAGTTCTTC. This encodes CASSGVAGSSYNEQFF.

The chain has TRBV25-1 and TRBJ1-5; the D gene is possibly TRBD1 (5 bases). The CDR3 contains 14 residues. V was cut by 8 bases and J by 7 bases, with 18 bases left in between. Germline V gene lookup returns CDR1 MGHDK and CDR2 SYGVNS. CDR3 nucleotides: TGTGCCAGCGGCGAATGGGGGGAAGGACAGCCCCAGCATTTT. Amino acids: CASGEWGEGQPQHF.

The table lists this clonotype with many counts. The CDR3 region is CASSSRLAGGGGELFF. The CDR3 coding sequence is TGTGCCAGCAGCTCTAGACTAGCGGGGGGCGGCGGGGAGCTGTTTTTT. V gene TRBV7-2 combines with J gene TRBJ2-2, with 13 bases fitting TRBD2. J was trimmed by 7 bases and V by 4 bases; bases with no gene match: 6. CDR3 length equals 16 residues. Germline V gives CDR1 SGHTA, CDR2 FQGNSA.

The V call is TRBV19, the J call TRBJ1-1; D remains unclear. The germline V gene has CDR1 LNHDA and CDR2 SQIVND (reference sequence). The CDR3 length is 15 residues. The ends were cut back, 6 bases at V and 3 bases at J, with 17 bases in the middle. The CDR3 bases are TGTGCCAGTAGCCCTGTGGCAGCCGACTACACTGAAGCTTTCTTT. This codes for CASSPVAADYTEAFF. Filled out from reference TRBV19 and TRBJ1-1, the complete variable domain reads DGGITQSPKYLFRKEGQNVTLSCEQNLNHDAMYWYRQDPGQGLRLIYYSQIVNDFQKGDIAEGYSVSREKKESFPLTVTSAQKNPTAFYLCASSPVAADYTEAFFGQGTRLTVV.

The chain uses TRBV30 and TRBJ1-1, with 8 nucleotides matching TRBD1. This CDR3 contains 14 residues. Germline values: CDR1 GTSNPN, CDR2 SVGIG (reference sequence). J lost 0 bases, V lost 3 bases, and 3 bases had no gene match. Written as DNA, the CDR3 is TGTGCCTGGAGACGGGGACAGGTGAACACTGAAGCTTTCTTT. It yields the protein CAWRRGQVNTEAFF.

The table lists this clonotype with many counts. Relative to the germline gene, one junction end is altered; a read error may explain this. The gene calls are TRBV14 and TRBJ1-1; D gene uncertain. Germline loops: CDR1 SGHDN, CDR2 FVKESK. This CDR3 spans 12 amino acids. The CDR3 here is CASSQDRTTKTF. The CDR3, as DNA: TGTGCCAGCAGCCAAGACAGGACGACTAAAACCTTT.

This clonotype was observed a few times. CDR3 in amino acids: CASSSLTGVGELFF. The DNA for the CDR3 is TGCGCCAGCAGCTCCTTGACAGGGGTCGGGGAGCTGTTTTTT. This rearrangement joins TRBV4-1 to TRBJ2-2; 8 nucleotides align to TRBD1. This CDR3 has 14 residues. Unmatched junction bases numbered 6, after V lost 5 bases and J lost 7 bases. From germline, CDR1 is MGHRA and CDR2 YSYEKL.

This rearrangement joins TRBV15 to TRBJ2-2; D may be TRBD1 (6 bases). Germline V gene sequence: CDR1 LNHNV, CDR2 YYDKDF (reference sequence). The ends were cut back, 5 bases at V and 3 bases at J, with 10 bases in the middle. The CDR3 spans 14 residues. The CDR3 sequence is CATSGGHHTGELFF. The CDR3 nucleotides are TGTGCCACCAGCGGGGGACACCACACCGGGGAGCTGTTTTTT.

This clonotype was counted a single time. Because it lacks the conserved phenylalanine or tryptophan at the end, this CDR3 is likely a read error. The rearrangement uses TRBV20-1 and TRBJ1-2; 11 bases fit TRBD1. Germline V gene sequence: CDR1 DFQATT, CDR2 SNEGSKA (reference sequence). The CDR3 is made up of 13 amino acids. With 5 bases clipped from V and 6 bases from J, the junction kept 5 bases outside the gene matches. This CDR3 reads CSADRTGGHGYTI. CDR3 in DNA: TGCAGTGCTGATCGGACAGGGGGCCATGGCTACACCATC.